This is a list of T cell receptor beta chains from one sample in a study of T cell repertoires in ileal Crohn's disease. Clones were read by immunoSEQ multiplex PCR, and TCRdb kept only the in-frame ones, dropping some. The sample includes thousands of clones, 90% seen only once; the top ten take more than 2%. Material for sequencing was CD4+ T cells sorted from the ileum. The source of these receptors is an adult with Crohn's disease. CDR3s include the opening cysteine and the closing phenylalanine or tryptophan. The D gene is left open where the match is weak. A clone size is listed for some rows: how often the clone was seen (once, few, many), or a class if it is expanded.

CDR3nt: TGTGCCAGCAGCAACAGGGGGGAATGGAATGAGCAGTTCTTC
CDR3aa: CASSNRGEWNEQFF
d_gene: TRBD1
j_gene: TRBJ2-1
abundance: -
v_gene: TRBV11-3

CDR3nt: TGTGCCAGCAGCTCTCGACAGGGCAATTCACCCCTCCACTTT
CDR3aa: CASSSRQGNSPLHF
d_gene: TRBD1
j_gene: TRBJ1-6
abundance: -
v_gene: TRBV7-2

CDR3nt: TGTGCCAGCAGTTTACGACTAGCGGGGGGTGGGGGAGAGACCCAGTACTTC
CDR3aa: CASSLRLAGGGGETQYF
d_gene: TRBD2
j_gene: TRBJ2-5
abundance: once
v_gene: TRBV27

CDR3nt: TGTGCCTGGAGTAGGGACAGAAACCAAGAGACCCAGTACTTC
CDR3aa: CAWSRDRNQETQYF
d_gene: TRBD1
j_gene: TRBJ2-5
abundance: -
v_gene: TRBV30

CDR3nt: TGTGCCAGCAGCGTACTGGGCCACACCGGGGAGCTGTTTTTT
CDR3aa: CASSVLGHTGELFF
d_gene: -
j_gene: TRBJ2-2
abundance: -
v_gene: TRBV9

CDR3nt: TGTGCCAGCAGCTTGAGTAGCTACCGGGCCGGGGAGCTGTTTTTT
CDR3aa: CASSLSSYRAGELFF
d_gene: -
j_gene: TRBJ2-2
abundance: once
v_gene: TRBV5-4

CDR3nt: TGTGCCAGCAGCACCGGGACACCCCCCGGGGGCTACACCTTC
CDR3aa: CASSTGTPPGGYTF
d_gene: -
j_gene: TRBJ1-2
abundance: -
v_gene: TRBV28

CDR3nt: TGTGCCAGCTCACCACGGTCAGGGGGAGCCGATGAAGCTTTCTTT
CDR3aa: CASSPRSGGADEAFF
d_gene: TRBD1
j_gene: TRBJ1-1
abundance: -
v_gene: TRBV18

CDR3nt: TGTGCCAGCAGTCCCAGCAGCGGGGTGGGGGGGGAGACCCAGTACTTC
CDR3aa: CASSPSSGVGGETQYF
d_gene: TRBD2
j_gene: TRBJ2-5
abundance: -
v_gene: TRBV28

CDR3nt: TGTGCCAGCAGCCCCCGGGTAGGGCCAGGGATCAATGAGCAGTTCTTC
CDR3aa: CASSPRVGPGINEQFF
d_gene: -
j_gene: TRBJ2-1
abundance: few
v_gene: TRBV2

CDR3nt: TGTGCCAGCAGCTCAGGTCGGGACTACCTAAACAATGAGCAGTTCTTC
CDR3aa: CASSSGRDYLNNEQFF
d_gene: TRBD2
j_gene: TRBJ2-1
abundance: -
v_gene: TRBV7-9

CDR3nt: TGCGCCAGCAGCTTGTATCCGGCGGGGGCCCAAGGGGAGCAGTTCTTC
CDR3aa: CASSLYPAGAQGEQFF
d_gene: -
j_gene: TRBJ2-1
abundance: -
v_gene: TRBV5-1

CDR3nt: TGCAGTGCTATATCCGACTATGGCTACACCTTC
CDR3aa: CSAISDYGYTF
d_gene: -
j_gene: TRBJ1-2
abundance: -
v_gene: TRBV20-1

CDR3nt: TGTGCCAGCAGCTTAGATGCAGGGGGGTCCTACGAGCAGTACTTC
CDR3aa: CASSLDAGGSYEQYF
d_gene: -
j_gene: TRBJ2-7
abundance: -
v_gene: TRBV11-2

CDR3nt: TGTGCCAGCAGTTTGGGCAGGGGGCAAGTTTCGAACACTGAAGCTTTCTTT
CDR3aa: CASSLGRGQVSNTEAFF
d_gene: TRBD1
j_gene: TRBJ1-1
abundance: few
v_gene: TRBV28

CDR3nt: TGTGCCAGCAGCCCCACCGGGAGAACCCCCGAGCAGTTCTTC
CDR3aa: CASSPTGRTPEQFF
d_gene: -
j_gene: TRBJ2-1
abundance: -
v_gene: TRBV11-3

CDR3nt: TGTGCCAGCAGCATTGGAGGGGAGCAGTACTTC
CDR3aa: CASSIGGEQYF
d_gene: -
j_gene: TRBJ2-7
abundance: -
v_gene: TRBV21-1

CDR3nt: TGTGCCTGGAGAGGGGGGGTCAGCACAGATACGCAGTATTTT
CDR3aa: CAWRGGVSTDTQYF
d_gene: -
j_gene: TRBJ2-3
abundance: -
v_gene: TRBV30

CDR3nt: TGCGCCAGCAGTGAGTCTGGACAGAAGCGGCATGGCTACACCTTC
CDR3aa: CASSESGQKRHGYTF
d_gene: -
j_gene: TRBJ1-2
abundance: -
v_gene: TRBV10-1

CDR3nt: TGTGCCAGCAGCTTACGGACTAGGGCTGTCGAGCAGTACTTC
CDR3aa: CASSLRTRAVEQYF
d_gene: TRBD2
j_gene: TRBJ2-7
abundance: -
v_gene: TRBV11-1

CDR3nt: TGCGCCAGCAGCTTGCTGCAGAACAATGAGCAGTTCTTC
CDR3aa: CASSLLQNNEQFF
d_gene: -
j_gene: TRBJ2-1
abundance: -
v_gene: TRBV5-1

CDR3nt: TGTGCCAGCAGCTTAGCCAGGTCTAACTATGGCTACACCTTC
CDR3aa: CASSLARSNYGYTF
d_gene: -
j_gene: TRBJ1-2
abundance: -
v_gene: TRBV7-9

CDR3nt: TGTGCCAGCAGCCAAGAGGGGACAGGGGTTTGGGATGAGCAGTTCTTC
CDR3aa: CASSQEGTGVWDEQFF
d_gene: TRBD1
j_gene: TRBJ2-1
abundance: -
v_gene: TRBV4-2

CDR3nt: TGTGCCAGTAGTATTCGAGGATCCCTATCCGGAAACACCATATATTTT
CDR3aa: CASSIRGSLSGNTIYF
d_gene: -
j_gene: TRBJ1-3
abundance: -
v_gene: TRBV19

CDR3nt: TGTGCCAGCAGCAGCCAGGGACAGGGTGGTAGCTACACCTTC
CDR3aa: CASSSQGQGGSYTF
d_gene: TRBD1
j_gene: TRBJ1-2
abundance: once
v_gene: TRBV9

CDR3nt: TGTGCCAGCAGTCCACGGGACTTTGCGACCCAGTACTTC
CDR3aa: CASSPRDFATQYF
d_gene: -
j_gene: TRBJ2-5
abundance: -
v_gene: TRBV28